Given below is one T cell receptor (beta chain) in context. In the PCR, 60 Vbeta and 13 Jbeta primers were used. Assay used: immunoSEQ multiplex PCR; TCRdb lists only in-frame clones, some missing. Of about 73,000 clones listed, over 70% are singletons. The length of the CDR3 is 14 residues. Germline loops: CDR1 MDHEN, CDR2 SYDVKM. V lost 5 bases and J lost 5, with 15 bases in between. These data originate in a study of cytomegalovirus exposure and HLA in healthy donors. The TCR was taken from a man in his 70s in good health and CMV-seronegative. The sample was PBMCs. The chain carries TRBV28 and TRBJ1-1, with TRBD1 as a possible D gene (6 bases). CDR3 bases: TGTGCCAGCAGTCTCCAACAGGGTAGGACTGAAGCTTTCTTT. It encodes CASSLQQGRTEAFF.